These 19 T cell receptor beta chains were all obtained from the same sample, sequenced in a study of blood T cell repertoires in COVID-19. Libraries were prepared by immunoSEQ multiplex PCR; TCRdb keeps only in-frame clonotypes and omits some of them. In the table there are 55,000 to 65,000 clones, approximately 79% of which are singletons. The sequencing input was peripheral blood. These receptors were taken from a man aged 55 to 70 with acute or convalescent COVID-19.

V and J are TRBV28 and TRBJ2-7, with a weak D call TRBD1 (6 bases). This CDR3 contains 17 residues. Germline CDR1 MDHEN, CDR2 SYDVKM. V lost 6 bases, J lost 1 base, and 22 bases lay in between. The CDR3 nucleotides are TGTGCCAGCAGCCGACCGCTTACGGGACAACCTTCCTACGAGCAGTACTTC. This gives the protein CASSRPLTGQPSYEQYF.

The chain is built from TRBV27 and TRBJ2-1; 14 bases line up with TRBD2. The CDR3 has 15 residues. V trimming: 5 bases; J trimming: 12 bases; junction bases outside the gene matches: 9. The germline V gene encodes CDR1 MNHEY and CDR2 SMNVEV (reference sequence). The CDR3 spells CASSPRGLAGGWQFF. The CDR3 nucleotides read TGTGCCAGCAGTCCCAGAGGACTAGCGGGAGGATGGCAGTTCTTC.

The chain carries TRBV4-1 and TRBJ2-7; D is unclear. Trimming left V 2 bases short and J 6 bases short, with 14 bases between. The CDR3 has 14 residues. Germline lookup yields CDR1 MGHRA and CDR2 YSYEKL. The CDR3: CASSQQEYDLEQYF. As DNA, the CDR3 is TGCGCCAGCAGCCAACAGGAATACGACCTCGAGCAGTACTTC.

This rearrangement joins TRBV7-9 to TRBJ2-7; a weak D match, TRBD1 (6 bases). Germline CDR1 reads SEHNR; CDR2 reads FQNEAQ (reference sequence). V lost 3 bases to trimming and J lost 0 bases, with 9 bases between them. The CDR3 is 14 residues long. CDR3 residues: CASSFGQSSYEQYF. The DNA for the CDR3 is TGTGCCAGCAGCTTTGGACAGAGCTCCTACGAGCAGTACTTC.

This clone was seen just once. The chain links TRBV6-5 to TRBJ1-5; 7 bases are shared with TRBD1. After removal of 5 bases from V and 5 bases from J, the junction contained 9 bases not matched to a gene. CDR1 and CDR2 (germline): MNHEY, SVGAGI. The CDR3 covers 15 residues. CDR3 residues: CASSPGTAKYQPQHF. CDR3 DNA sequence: TGTGCCAGCAGTCCTGGGACAGCCAAGTATCAGCCCCAGCATTTT.

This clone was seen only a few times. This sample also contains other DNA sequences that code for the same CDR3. This CDR3 reads CATTSGRFYEQYF. CDR3 in DNA: TGTGCCACCACTAGCGGGAGATTCTACGAGCAGTACTTC. The chain is built from TRBV12-3 or TRBV12-4 and TRBJ2-7; 11 bases fit TRBD2. The V gene end was trimmed by 10 bases and the J gene end by 3 bases; junction bases not matched to a gene: 5. The CDR3 is 13 residues long.

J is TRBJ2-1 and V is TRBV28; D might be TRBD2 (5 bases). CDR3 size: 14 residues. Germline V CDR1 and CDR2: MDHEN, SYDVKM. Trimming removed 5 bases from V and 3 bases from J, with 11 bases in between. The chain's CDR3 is CASSLGLIYNEQFF. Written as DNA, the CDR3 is TGTGCCAGCAGTCTAGGACTGATCTACAATGAGCAGTTCTTC.

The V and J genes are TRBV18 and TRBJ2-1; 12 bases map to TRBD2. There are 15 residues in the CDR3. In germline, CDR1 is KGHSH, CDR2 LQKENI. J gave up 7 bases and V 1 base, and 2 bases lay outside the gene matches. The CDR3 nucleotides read TGTGCCAGCTCACCACTGACTAGCGGGAGTAATGAGCAGTTCTTC. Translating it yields CASSPLTSGSNEQFF.

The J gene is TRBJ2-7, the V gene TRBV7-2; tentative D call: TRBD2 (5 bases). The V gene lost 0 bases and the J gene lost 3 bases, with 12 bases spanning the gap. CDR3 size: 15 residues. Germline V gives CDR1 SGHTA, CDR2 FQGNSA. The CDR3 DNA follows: TGTGCCAGCAGCTTAGCCGGGGTCGGGTACTACGAGCAGTACTTC. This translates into CASSLAGVGYYEQYF.

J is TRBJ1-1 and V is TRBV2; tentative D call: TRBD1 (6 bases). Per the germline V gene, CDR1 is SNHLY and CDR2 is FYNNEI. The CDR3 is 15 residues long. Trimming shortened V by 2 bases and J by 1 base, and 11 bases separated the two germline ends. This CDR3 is CASSELRGANTEAFF. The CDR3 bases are TGTGCCAGCAGTGAATTGCGGGGGGCGAACACTGAAGCTTTCTTT.

CDR3 sequence: CATSYGLVIINRPNEQFF. Written as DNA, the CDR3 is TGTGCCACCTCCTATGGACTAGTAATTATCAACCGACCCAATGAGCAGTTCTTC. V and J are TRBV7-9 and TRBJ2-1, with TRBD2 matching 7 bases. Germline CDR1 reads SEHNR; CDR2 reads FQNEAQ (reference sequence). The CDR3 has 18 residues. Trimming at V came to 10 bases and at J to 6 bases, leaving 24 bases not matched to a gene.

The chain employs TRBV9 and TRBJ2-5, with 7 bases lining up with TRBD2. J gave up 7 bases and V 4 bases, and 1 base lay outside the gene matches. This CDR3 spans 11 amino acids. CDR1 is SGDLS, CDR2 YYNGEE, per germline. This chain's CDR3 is CASSTGGTQYF. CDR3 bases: TGTGCCAGCAGCACGGGGGGGACCCAGTACTTC.

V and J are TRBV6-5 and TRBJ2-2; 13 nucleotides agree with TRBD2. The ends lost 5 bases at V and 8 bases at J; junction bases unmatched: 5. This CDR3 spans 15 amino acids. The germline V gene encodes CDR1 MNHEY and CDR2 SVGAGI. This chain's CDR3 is CASSIILAGGGELFF. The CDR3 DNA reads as TGTGCCAGCAGTATCATACTAGCGGGAGGGGGGGAGCTGTTTTTT.

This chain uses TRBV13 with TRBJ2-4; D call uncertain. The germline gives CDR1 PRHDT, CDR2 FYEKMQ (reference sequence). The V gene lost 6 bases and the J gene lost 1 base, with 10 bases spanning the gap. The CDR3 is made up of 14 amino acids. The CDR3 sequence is CASSPQVAKNIQYF. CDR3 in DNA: TGTGCCAGCAGTCCGCAGGTTGCCAAAAACATTCAGTACTTC.

The CDR3 reads CASSSGQGSYNEQFF. For the CDR3, the DNA is TGCGCCAGCAGCTCCGGACAGGGATCCTACAATGAGCAGTTCTTC. The chain couples TRBV5-1 to TRBJ2-1, with 8 bases that match TRBD1. The CDR3 contains 15 residues. The germline V gene encodes CDR1 SGHRS and CDR2 YFSETQ. Trimming took 3 bases from V and 1 from J; bases not matched to a gene: 3.

For the CDR3, the DNA is TGTGCCAGCGGCATGAACACTGAAGCTTTCTTT. This gives the protein CASGMNTEAFF. The chain uses TRBV7-8 and TRBJ1-1; D not resolved. CDR3 length equals 11 residues. Germline V gene data show CDR1 as SGHVS and CDR2 as FQNEAQ. V lost 8 bases to trimming and J lost 0 bases, with 4 bases between them.

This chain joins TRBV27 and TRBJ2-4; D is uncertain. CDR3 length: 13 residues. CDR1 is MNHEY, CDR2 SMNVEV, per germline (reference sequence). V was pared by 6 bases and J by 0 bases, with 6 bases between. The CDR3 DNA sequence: TGTGCCAGCAGGAGGTTAGCCAAAAACATTCAGTACTTC. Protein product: CASRRLAKNIQYF.

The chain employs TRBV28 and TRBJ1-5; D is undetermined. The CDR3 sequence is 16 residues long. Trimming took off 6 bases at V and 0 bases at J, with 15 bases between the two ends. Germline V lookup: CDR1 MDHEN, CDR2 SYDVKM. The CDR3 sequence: CASSPLPSGSNQPQHF. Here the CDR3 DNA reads TGTGCCAGCAGCCCCCTCCCTTCAGGTAGCAATCAGCCCCAGCATTTT.

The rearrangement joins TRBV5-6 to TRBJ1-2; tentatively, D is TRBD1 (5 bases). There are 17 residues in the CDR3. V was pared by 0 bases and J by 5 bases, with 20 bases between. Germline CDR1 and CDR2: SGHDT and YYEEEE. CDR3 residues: CASSLDLAGRPEYGYTF. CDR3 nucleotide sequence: TGTGCCAGCAGCTTGGATCTGGCAGGGCGCCCGGAGTATGGCTACACCTTC.